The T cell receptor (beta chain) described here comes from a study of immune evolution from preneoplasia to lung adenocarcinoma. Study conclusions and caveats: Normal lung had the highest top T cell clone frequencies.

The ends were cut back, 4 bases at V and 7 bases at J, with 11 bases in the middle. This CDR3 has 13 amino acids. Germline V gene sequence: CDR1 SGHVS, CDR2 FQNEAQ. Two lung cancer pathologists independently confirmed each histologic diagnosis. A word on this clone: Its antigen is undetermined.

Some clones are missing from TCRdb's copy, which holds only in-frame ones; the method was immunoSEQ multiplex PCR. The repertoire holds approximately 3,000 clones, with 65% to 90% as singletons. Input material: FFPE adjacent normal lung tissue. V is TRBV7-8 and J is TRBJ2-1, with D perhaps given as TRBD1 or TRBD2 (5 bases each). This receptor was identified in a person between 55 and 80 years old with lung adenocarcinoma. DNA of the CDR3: TGTGCCAGCAGCTACCGGGACGCTAATGAGCAGTTCTTC. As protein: CASSYRDANEQFF.